A single sample is the source of the 6 T cell receptor beta chains below, sequenced in a study of T cell responses to AZD1222 COVID-19 vaccine (dated by TCRdb to the early 2020s). Libraries were prepared through the immunoSEQ multiplex PCR assay. TCRdb took this table from immuneACCESS and kept in-frame rearrangements with V and J called. Such tables lack part of the clones; where checked against another copy, unresolved V genes explain under half of the gap, and the rest is unexplained. The sample records about 100,000 clones, around 91% of which are singletons. The top ten clones comprise about 20% of the sample. This specimen's time point label, interpreted: baseline before first vaccination. This sample comprised peripheral blood, obtained on day 0 of AZD1222 vaccination. These receptors originate from an adult in good health.

V gene TRBV10-3 combines with J gene TRBJ1-5; D not certain. Germline assignment: CDR1 ENHRY and CDR2 SYGVKD. Trimming stripped 4 bases from V and 2 bases from J, with 9 bases between. The CDR3 totals 14 residues. The CDR3 reads CAISVEGGNQPQHF. The CDR3 DNA sequence: TGTGCCATCAGTGTGGAGGGAGGCAATCAGCCCCAGCATTTT.

This chain joins TRBV9 and TRBJ1-2, with D unclear. The CDR3 covers 16 residues. V was trimmed by 0 bases and J by 1 base, leaving 13 bases between them. CDR1 is SGDLS and CDR2 is YYNGEE in the germline V gene. The CDR3 here is CASSVDRSKRNYGYTF. The CDR3 nucleotides are TGTGCCAGCAGCGTAGATAGGTCAAAACGTAACTATGGCTACACCTTC. Full variable domain (missing parts from reference TRBV9 and TRBJ1-2): DSGVTQTPKHLITATGQRVTLRCSPRSGDLSVYWYQQSLDQGLQFLIQYYNGEERAKGNILERFSAQQFPDLHSELNLSSLELGDSALYFCASSVDRSKRNYGYTFGSGTRLTVV.

The chain is built from TRBV7-2 and TRBJ2-7, with 11 positions matching TRBD2. Germline-derived CDR1 and CDR2 are SGHTA and FQGNSA. J lost 6 bases, V lost 6 bases, and 10 bases had no gene match. The length of the CDR3 is 15 residues. The CDR3: CASSQLAGVSGEQYF. The CDR3 coding sequence is TGTGCCAGCAGTCAACTAGCGGGGGTTTCGGGCGAGCAGTACTTC.

The chain combines TRBV12-3 or TRBV12-4 with TRBJ1-1, with D maybe TRBD1 (5 bases). This CDR3 has 13 amino acids. V lost 8 bases and J lost 3, with 13 bases in between. CDR3 loop: CASVFGGHTEAFF. In DNA form, the CDR3 reads TGTGCCAGCGTTTTCGGGGGTCACACTGAAGCTTTCTTT.

In this sample, this clone turned up a few times. This chain joins TRBV11-3 and TRBJ2-5; D unresolved. The V gene lost 5 bases and the J gene lost 4 bases, with 14 bases spanning the gap. Germline V gene lookup returns CDR1 SGHNT and CDR2 YENEEA. The CDR3 totals 14 residues. The CDR3 loop reads CASSASGAPETQYF. The DNA for the CDR3 is TGTGCCAGCAGCGCAAGTGGAGCGCCAGAGACCCAGTACTTC.

This clone was counted a single time. The chain has TRBV29-1 and TRBJ1-2, with a possible D match to TRBD1 (6 bases). Trimming removed 7 bases at V and 8 bases at J, with 17 bases between. In germline, CDR1 is SQVTM, CDR2 ANQGSEA. This CDR3 has 12 amino acids. CDR3 sequence reads: CSDKTGLGGYTF. The CDR3, as DNA: TGCAGCGATAAGACAGGCCTAGGCGGCTACACCTTC.